This T cell receptor beta chain is from a study of human T cells and chemical hapten exposure. Overall study results and limits: Sensitizing with DPC caused no change in TCRs above 1 in 1000 frequency.

This CDR3 contains 15 residues. The V gene lost 6 bases and the J gene lost 4 bases, with 15 bases spanning the gap. Per the germline V gene, CDR1 is KGHSH and CDR2 is LQKENI. The time point denotes: patch test 2, 6 weeks after DPC sensitization. Documented treatment: therapeutic diphenylcyclopropenone sensitization with weekly scalp DPC. TCRdb recomputed calls from the RACE reads with MiXCR, one row per CDR3 protein. The data show 84,000 or so distinct CDR3 sequences, with 10% seen just once and around 2.5% held by the top ten. About this clonotype: The antigen is not known.

The genes are TRBV18 and TRBJ1-4; tentatively, D is TRBD1 (5 bases). The sample consisted of whole blood, taken in connection with sensitization to the hapten diphenylcyclopropenone (DPC). The sequence was obtained from a woman in her thirties with alopecia areata. Some clones in this sample may be carry-over from other donors' samples. As DNA, the CDR3 is TGTGCCAGCTCCCCCACCCAAGGGGTTAATGAAAAACTGTTTTTT. Encoded protein: CASSPTQGVNEKLFF.